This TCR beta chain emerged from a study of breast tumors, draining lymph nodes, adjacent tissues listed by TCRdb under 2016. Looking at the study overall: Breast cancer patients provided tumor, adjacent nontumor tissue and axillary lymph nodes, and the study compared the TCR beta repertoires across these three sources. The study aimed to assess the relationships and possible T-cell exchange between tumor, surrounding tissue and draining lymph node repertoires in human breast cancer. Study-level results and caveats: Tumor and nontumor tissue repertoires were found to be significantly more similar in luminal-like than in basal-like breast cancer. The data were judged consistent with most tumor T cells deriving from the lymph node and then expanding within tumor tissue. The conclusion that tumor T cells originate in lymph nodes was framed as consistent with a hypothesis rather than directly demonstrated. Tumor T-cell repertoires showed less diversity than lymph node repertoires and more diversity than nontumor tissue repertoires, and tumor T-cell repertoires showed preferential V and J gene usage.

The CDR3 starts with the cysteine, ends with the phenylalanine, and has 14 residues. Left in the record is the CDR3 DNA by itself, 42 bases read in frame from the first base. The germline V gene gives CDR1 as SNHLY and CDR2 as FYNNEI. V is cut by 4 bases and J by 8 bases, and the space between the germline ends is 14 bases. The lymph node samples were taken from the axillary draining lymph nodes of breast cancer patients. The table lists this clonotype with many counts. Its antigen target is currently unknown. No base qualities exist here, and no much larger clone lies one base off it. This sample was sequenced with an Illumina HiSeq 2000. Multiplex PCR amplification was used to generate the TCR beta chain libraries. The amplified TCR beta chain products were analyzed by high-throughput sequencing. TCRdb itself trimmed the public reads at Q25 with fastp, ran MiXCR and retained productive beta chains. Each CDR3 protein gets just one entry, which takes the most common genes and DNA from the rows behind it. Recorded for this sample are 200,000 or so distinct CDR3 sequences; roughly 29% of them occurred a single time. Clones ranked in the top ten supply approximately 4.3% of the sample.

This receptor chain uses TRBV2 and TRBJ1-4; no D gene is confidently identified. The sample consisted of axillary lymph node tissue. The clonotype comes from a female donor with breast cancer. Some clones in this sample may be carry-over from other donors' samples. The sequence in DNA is TGTGCCAGCAGTGTGGAGACAACAATCGAAAAACTGTTTTTT. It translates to CASSVETTIEKLFF. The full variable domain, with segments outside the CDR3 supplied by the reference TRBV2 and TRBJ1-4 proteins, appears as EPEVTQTPSHQVTQMGQEVILRCVPISNHLYFYWYRQILGQKVEFLVSFYNNEISEKSEIFDDQFSVERPDGSNFTLKIRSTKLEDSAMYFCASSVETTIEKLFFGSGTQLSVL.